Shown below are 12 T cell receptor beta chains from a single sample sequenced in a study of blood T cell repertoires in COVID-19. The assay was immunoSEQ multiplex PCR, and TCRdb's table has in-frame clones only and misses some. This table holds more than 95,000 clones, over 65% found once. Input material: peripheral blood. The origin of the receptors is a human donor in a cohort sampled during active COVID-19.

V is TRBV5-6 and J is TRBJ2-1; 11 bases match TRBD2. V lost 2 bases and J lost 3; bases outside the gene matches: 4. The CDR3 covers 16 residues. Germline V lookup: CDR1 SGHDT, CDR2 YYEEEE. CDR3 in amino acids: CASSFSGGAFYNEQFF. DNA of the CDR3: TGTGCCAGCAGCTTTAGCGGGGGGGCGTTCTACAATGAGCAGTTCTTC.

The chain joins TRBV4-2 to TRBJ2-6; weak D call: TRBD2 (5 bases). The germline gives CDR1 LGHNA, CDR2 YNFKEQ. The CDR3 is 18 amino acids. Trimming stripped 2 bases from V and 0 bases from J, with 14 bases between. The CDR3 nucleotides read TGTGCCAGCAGCCAATCAGGAGGTGGCTCCTCTGGGGCCAACGTCCTGACTTTC. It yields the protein CASSQSGGGSSGANVLTF.

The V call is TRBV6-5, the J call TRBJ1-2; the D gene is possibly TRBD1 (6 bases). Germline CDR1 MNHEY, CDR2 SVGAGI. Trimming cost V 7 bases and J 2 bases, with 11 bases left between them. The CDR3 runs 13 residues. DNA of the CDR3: TGTGCCAGCACGCGGGGGCAAAACTATGGCTACACCTTC. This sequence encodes CASTRGQNYGYTF.

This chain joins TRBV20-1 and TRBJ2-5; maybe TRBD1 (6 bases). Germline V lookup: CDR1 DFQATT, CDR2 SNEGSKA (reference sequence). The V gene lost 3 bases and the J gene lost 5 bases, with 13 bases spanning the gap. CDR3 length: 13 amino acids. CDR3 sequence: CSASRTAYETQYF. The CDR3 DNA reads TGCAGTGCTAGTCGGACAGCCTACGAGACCCAGTACTTC.

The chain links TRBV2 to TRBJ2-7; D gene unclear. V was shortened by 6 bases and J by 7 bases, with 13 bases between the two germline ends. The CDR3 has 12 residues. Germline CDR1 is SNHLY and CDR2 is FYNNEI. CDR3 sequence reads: CASRPYSGEQYF. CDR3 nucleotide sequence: TGTGCCAGCAGGCCCTACTCCGGGGAGCAGTACTTC.

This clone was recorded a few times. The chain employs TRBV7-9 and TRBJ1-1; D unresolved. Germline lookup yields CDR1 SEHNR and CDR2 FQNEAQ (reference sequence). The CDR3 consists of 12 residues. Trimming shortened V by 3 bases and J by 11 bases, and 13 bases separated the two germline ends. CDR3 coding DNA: TGTGCCAGCAGCTTGAGTGTGGGCGGGGCTTTCTTT. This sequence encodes CASSLSVGGAFF.

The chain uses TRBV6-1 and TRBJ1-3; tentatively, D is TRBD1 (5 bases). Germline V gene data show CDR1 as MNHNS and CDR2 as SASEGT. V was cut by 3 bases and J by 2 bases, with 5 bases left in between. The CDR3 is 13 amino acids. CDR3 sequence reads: CASSDRAGNTIYF. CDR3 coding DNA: TGTGCCAGCAGTGACAGGGCTGGAAACACCATATATTTT.

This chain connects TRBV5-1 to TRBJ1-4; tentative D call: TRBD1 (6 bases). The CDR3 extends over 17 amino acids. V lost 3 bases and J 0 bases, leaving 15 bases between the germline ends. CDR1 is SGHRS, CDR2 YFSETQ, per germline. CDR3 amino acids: CASSSRRGQPTNEKLFF. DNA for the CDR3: TGCGCCAGCAGCTCACGCCGCGGACAGCCAACTAATGAAAAACTGTTTTTT.

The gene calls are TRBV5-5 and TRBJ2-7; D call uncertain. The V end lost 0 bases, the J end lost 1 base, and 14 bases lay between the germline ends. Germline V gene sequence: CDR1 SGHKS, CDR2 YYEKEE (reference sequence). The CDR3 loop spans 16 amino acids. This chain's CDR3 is CASSLGGVSPSYEQYF. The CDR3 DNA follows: TGTGCCAGCAGCTTGGGAGGCGTTAGCCCTTCCTACGAGCAGTACTTC. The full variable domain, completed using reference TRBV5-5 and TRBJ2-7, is DAGVTQSPTHLIKTRGQQVTLRCSPISGHKSVSWYQQVLGQGPQFIFQYYEKEERGRGNFPDRFSARQFPNYSSELNVNALLLGDSALYLCASSLGGVSPSYEQYFGPGTRLTVT.

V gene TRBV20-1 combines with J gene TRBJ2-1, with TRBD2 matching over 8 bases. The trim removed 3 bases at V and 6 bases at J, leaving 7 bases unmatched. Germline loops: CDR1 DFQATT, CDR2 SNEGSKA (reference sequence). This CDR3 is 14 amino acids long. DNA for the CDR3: TGCAGTGCTAGTCTTCGGGGGGGAACCAATGAGCAGTTCTTC. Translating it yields CSASLRGGTNEQFF.

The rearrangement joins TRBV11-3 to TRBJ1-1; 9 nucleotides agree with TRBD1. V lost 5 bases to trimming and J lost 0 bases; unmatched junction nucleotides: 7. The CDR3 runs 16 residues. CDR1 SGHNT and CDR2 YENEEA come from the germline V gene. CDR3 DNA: TGTGCCAGCAGCCATAGGACAGGGGTACTGAACACTGAAGCTTTCTTT. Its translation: CASSHRTGVLNTEAFF.

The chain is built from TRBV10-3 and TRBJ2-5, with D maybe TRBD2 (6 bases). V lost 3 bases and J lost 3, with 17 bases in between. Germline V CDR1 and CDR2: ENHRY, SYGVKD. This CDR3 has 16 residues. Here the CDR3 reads CAISDANRDSKETQYF. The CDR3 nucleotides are TGTGCCATCAGTGATGCCAACCGGGACTCGAAAGAGACCCAGTACTTC.